The rows below give T cell receptor beta chains drawn from one sample of a study of blood T cell repertoires in COVID-19. Sequencing used immunoSEQ multiplex PCR; TCRdb keeps in-frame clones, though not all of them. The sample has more than 300,000 clones; roughly 91% are singletons. What was sequenced was peripheral blood. The receptors shown here come from a woman aged 25 to 39 with COVID-19, enrolled during active disease. CDR3s include the opening cysteine and the closing phenylalanine or tryptophan. The D gene is left open where the match is weak. Expanded clones are given a class, and other clones once, few, many or no size at all.

NA,TRBJ2-3,TRBV2,once,CASSLDSTYF,TGTGCCAGCAGTCTAGATTCAACGTATTTT
TRBD1,TRBJ2-5,TRBV3-1/TRBV3-2,NA,CASSQGLSGTGGTRSRETQYF,TGTGCCAGCAGCCAAGGCCTTAGCGGGACAGGGGGCACGAGGAGTCGGGAGACCCAGTACTTC
NA,TRBJ1-1,TRBV5-4,NA,CASSFGGSLKGEAFF,TGTGCCAGCAGCTTCGGGGGTTCCCTGAAGGGTGAAGCTTTCTTT
TRBD1,TRBJ1-2,TRBV19,NA,CASTTGGTGYTF,TGTGCCAGTACAACAGGGGGCACTGGCTACACCTTC
NA,TRBJ1-3,TRBV6-5,NA,CASRIGGNGNTIYF,TGTGCCAGCAGAATAGGGGGTAATGGAAACACCATATATTTT
TRBD2,TRBJ2-1,TRBV4-1,NA,CASSQDVERGGDEQFF,TGCGCCAGCAGCCAAGATGTGGAGCGGGGGGGCGATGAGCAGTTCTTC
NA,TRBJ1-1,TRBV4-2,NA,CASSQEGGPKGTEAFF,TGTGCCAGCAGCCAAGAGGGCGGGCCGAAGGGAACTGAAGCTTTCTTT
TRBD1,TRBJ1-1,TRBV13,once,CASSDRDRGSRTEAFF,TGTGCCAGCAGCGACCGGGACAGGGGGAGTAGGACTGAAGCTTTCTTT
NA,TRBJ2-1,TRBV5-4,NA,CASSFPRVNEQFF,TGTGCCAGCAGCTTTCCCAGGGTCAATGAGCAGTTCTTC
NA,TRBJ2-1,TRBV4-1,once,CASSLGVGEQFF,TGCGCCAGCAGCCTCGGGGTTGGTGAGCAGTTCTTC
NA,TRBJ1-2,TRBV27,few,CASMNRQVGGSGYTF,TGTGCCAGCATGAACCGACAGGTTGGTGGTAGTGGCTACACCTTC
TRBD2,TRBJ2-5,TRBV11-1,NA,CASSKGERGLRETQYF,TGTGCCAGCAGCAAGGGGGAGCGGGGGCTTAGGGAGACCCAGTACTTC
NA,TRBJ2-5,TRBV4-1,once,CASSRPGWAEETQYF,TGCGCCAGCAGCCGCCCTGGTTGGGCCGAAGAGACCCAGTACTTC
TRBD1,TRBJ2-3,TRBV2,NA,CASSVDRVNADTQYF,TGTGCCAGCAGTGTGGACAGGGTGAATGCAGATACGCAGTATTTT
NA,TRBJ1-2,TRBV6-5,NA,CASSYRGSNYGYTF,TGTGCCAGCAGTTACAGGGGCTCTAACTATGGCTACACCTTC
NA,TRBJ1-1,TRBV28,NA,CASSFPRNQPVEAFF,TGTGCCAGCAGTTTTCCCCGCAATCAACCGGTTGAAGCTTTCTTT